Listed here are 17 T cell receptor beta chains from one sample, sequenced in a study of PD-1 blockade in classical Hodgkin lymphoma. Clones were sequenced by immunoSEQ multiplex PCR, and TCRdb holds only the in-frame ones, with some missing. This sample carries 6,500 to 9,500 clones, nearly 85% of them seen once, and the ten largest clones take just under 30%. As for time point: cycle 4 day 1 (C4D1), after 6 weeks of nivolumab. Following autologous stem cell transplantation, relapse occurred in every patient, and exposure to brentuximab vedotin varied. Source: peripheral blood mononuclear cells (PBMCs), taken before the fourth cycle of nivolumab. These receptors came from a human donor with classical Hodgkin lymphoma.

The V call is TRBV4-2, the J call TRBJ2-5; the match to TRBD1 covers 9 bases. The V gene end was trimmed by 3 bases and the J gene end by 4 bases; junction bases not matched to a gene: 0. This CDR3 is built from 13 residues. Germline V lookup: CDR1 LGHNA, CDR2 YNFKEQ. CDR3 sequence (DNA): TGTGCCAGCAGCCAGACAGGGGGAGAGACCCAGTACTTC. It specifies CASSQTGGETQYF.

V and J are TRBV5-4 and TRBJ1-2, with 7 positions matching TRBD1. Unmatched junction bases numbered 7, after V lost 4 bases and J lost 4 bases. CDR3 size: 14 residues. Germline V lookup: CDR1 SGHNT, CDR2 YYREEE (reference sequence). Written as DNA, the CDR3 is TGTGCCAGCAGCCCACGGACAGGCCCCTATGGCTACACCTTC. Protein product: CASSPRTGPYGYTF.

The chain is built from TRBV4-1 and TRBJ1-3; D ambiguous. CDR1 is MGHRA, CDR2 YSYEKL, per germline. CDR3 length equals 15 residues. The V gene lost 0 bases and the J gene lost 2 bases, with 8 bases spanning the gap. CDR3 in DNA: TGCGCCAGCAGCCAAGATAGAGCCCCTGGAAACACCATATATTTT. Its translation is CASSQDRAPGNTIYF.

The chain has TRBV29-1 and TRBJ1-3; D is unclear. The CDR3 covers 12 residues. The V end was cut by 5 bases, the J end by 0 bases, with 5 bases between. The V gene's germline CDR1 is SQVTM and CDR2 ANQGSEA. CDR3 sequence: CSVKSSGNTIYF. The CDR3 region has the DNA TGCAGCGTTAAGAGCTCTGGAAACACCATATATTTT.

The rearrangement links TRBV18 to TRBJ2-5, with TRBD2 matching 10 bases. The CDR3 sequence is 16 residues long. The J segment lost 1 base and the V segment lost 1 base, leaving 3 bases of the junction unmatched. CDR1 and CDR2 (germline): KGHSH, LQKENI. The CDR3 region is CASSPLPSGSQETQYF. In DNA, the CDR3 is TGTGCCAGCTCACCACTTCCTAGCGGGAGCCAAGAGACCCAGTACTTC.

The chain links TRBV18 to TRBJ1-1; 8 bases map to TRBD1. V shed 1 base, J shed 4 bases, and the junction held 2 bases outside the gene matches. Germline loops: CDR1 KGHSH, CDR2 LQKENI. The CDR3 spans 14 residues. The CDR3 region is CASSPQQGATEAFF. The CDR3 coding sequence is TGTGCCAGCTCACCACAGCAGGGGGCCACTGAAGCTTTCTTT. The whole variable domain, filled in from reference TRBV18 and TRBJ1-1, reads NAGVMQNPRHLVRRRGQEARLRCSPMKGHSHVYWYRQLPEEGLKFMVYLQKENIIDESGMPKERFSAEFPKEGPSILRIQQVVRGDSAAYFCASSPQQGATEAFFGQGTRLTVV.

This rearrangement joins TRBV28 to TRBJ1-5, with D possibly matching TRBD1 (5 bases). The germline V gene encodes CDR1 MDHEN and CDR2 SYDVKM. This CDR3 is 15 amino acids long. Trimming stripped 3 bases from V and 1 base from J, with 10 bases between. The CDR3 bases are TGTGCCAGCAGTTTCTCAGGGTGGAGCAATCAGCCCCAGCATTTT. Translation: CASSFSGWSNQPQHF.

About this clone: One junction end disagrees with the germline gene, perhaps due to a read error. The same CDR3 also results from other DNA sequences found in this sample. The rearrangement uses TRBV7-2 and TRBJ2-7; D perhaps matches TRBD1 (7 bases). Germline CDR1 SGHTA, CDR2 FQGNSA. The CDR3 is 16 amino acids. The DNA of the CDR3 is TGTGCCAGCAGCTCAGGGGGGACCTATGGACTCTACGAGCAGTATTTC. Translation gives CASSSGGTYGLYEQYF.

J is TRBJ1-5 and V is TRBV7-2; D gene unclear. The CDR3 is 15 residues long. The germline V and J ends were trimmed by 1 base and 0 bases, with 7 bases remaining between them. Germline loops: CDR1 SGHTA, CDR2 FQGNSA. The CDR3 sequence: CASSLDRLSNQPQHF. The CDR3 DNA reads TGTGCCAGCAGCTTAGACAGACTTAGCAATCAGCCCCAGCATTTT.

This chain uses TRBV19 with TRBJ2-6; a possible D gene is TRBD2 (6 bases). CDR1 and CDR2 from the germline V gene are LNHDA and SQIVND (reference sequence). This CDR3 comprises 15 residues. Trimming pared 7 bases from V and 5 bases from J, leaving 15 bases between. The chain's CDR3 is CASTPGGVRANVLTF. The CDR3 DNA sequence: TGTGCCAGTACCCCTGGAGGGGTTAGGGCCAACGTCCTGACTTTC.

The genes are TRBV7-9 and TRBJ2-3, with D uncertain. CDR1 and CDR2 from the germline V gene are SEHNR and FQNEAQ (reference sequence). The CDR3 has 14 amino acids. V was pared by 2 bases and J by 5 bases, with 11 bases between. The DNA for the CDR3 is TGTGCCAGCAGCTTACAAAGAACCGGAGATACGCAGTATTTT. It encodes CASSLQRTGDTQYF.

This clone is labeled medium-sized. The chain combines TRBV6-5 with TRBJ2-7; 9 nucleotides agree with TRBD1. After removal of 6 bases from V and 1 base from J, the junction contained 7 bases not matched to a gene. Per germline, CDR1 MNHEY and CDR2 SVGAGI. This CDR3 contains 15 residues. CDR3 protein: CASRGSGTGSYEQYF. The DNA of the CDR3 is TGTGCCAGCAGGGGATCCGGGACAGGGTCCTACGAGCAGTACTTC.

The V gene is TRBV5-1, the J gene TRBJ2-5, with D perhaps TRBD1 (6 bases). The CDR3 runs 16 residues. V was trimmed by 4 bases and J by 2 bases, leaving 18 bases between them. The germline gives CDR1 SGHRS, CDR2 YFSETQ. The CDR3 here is CASSPGTFAEQETQYF. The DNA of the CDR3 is TGCGCCAGCAGCCCAGGGACATTCGCGGAACAAGAGACCCAGTACTTC. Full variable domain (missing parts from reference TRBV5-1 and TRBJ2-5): KAGVTQTPRYLIKTRGQQVTLSCSPISGHRSVSWYQQTPGQGLQFLFEYFSETQRNKGNFPGRFSGRQFSNSRSEMNVSTLELGDSALYLCASSPGTFAEQETQYFGPGTRLLVL.

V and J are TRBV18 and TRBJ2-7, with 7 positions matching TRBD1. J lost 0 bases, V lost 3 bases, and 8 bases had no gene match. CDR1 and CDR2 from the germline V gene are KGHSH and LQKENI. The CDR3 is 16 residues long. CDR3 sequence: CASSPVTGWDSYEQYF. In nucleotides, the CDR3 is TGTGCCAGCTCACCGGTGACAGGGTGGGACTCCTACGAGCAGTACTTC.

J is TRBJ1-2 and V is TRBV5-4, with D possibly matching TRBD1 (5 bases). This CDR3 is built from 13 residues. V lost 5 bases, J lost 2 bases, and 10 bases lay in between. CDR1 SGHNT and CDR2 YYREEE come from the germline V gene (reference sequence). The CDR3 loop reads CASRSGGNYGYTF. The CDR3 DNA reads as TGTGCCAGCAGGTCGGGGGGGAACTATGGCTACACCTTC.

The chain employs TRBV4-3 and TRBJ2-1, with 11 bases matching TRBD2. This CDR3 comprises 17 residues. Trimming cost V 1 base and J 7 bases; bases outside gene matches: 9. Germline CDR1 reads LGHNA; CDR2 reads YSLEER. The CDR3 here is CASSQAATSGGFNEQFF. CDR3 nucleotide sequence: TGCGCCAGCAGCCAAGCCGCTACTAGCGGGGGCTTTAATGAGCAGTTCTTC.

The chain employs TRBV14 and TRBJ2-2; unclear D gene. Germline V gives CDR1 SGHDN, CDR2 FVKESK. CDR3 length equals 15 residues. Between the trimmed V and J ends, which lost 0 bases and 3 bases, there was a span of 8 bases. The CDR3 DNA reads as TGTGCCAGCAGCCAAGATAAGTCCTACACCGGGGAGCTGTTTTTT. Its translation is CASSQDKSYTGELFF. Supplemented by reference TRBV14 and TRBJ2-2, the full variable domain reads EAGVTQFPSHSVIEKGQTVTLRCDPISGHDNLYWYRRVMGKEIKFLLHFVKESKQDESGMPNNRFLAERTGGTYSTLKVQPAELEDSGVYFCASSQDKSYTGELFFGEGSRLTVL.